This T cell receptor beta chain was captured in a study of shared clonotypes between healthy human individuals. Deletions cut 1 base from V and 0 bases from J, with 12 bases between. The germline V gene has CDR1 MGHRA and CDR2 YSYEKL. CDR3 length: 16 residues. Sorted subsets were amplified in replicate PCRs using around 220 ng DNA, tens of thousands of T cell genomes. In the original processing: With immunoSEQ giving junction-only sequences and no quality scores, filtering differed. TCRdb keeps only in-frame clones here, not all; method: immunoSEQ multiplex PCR. V and J calls and clone size follow that table, whereas D and trimming were derived from the DNA. The sample holds 2,500,000 or so clones, roughly 93% seen once.

This chain links TRBV4-1 with TRBJ1-2, with D unclear. The clonotype was recovered from a man between 18 and 35 years old in good health. Some clones in this sample may be carry-over from other donors' samples. Sequencing used naive CD4+ T cells from PBMCs. Described subset: CD45RA+ positively selected. CDR3 in DNA: TGCGCCAGCAGCCAAGGGCCCCAGACTTCTAACTATGGCTACACCTTC. Translation: CASSQGPQTSNYGYTF.